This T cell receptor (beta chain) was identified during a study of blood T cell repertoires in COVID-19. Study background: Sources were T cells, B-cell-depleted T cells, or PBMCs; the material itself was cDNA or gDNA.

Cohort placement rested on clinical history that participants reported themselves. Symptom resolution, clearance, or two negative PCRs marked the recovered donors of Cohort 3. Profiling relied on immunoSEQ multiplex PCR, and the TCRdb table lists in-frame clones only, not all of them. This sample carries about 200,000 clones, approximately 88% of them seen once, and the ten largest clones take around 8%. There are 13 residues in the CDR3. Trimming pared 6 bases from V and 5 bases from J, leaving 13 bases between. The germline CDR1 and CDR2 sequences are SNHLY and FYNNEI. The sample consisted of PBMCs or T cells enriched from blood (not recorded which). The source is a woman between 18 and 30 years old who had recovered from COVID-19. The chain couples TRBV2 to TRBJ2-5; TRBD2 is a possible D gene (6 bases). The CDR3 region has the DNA TGTGCCAGCAGCGGGACGGGGGTGGAGACCCAGTACTTC. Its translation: CASSGTGVETQYF.